Shown below are 10 T cell receptor beta chains from a single sample sequenced in a study of blood T cell repertoires in COVID-19. Assay used: immunoSEQ multiplex PCR; TCRdb lists only in-frame clones, some missing. This table holds hundreds of thousands of clones, more than 80% found once. The sample taken for sequencing was peripheral blood. Receptors originate from a woman between 25 and 40 years old with active or convalescent COVID-19.

The chain employs TRBV19 and TRBJ2-3; 10 nucleotides agree with TRBD2. This CDR3 is built from 16 residues. J lost 0 bases, V lost 9 bases, and 9 bases had no gene match. Germline CDR1 reads LNHDA; CDR2 reads SQIVND (reference sequence). In DNA form, the CDR3 reads TGTGCCAGCGGGGGCGGACTAGCGGACAGCACAGATACGCAGTATTTT. Its protein product is CASGGGLADSTDTQYF.

The rearrangement links TRBV3-1 (or the pseudogene TRBV3-2) to TRBJ1-6; D ambiguous. Germline V gene data show CDR1 as LGHDT and CDR2 as YNNKEL (reference sequence). The CDR3 is 13 amino acids. V was cut by 4 bases and J by 11 bases, with 12 bases left in between. CDR3 region: CASSPLTQTPLHF. CDR3 nucleotide sequence: TGTGCCAGCAGCCCATTGACACAGACACCCCTCCACTTT.

The chain employs TRBV4-1 and TRBJ1-6; no clear D gene. This CDR3 is 20 amino acids long. Germline-derived CDR1 and CDR2 are MGHRA and YSYEKL. V gave up 2 bases and J gave up 4 bases, with 24 bases separating them. The DNA of the CDR3 is TGCGCCAGCAGCCAAATACTCATAGCCATACCGAGCAGATATAATTCACCCCTCCACTTT. Translation gives CASSQILIAIPSRYNSPLHF.

The J gene is TRBJ1-5, the V gene TRBV29-1; possibly TRBD1 for D (5 bases). This CDR3 is built from 15 residues. V lost 2 bases and J lost 5, with 16 bases in between. In germline, CDR1 is SQVTM, CDR2 ANQGSEA. The CDR3: CSVEIGGSGDQPQHF. The CDR3 coding sequence is TGCAGCGTTGAAATCGGGGGGTCGGGGGATCAGCCCCAGCATTTT.

The CDR3 nucleotides are TGTGCCATCCGTCTAGGACAGGGAGGATCCGGGGAGCTGTTTTTT. It yields the protein CAIRLGQGGSGELFF. V is TRBV19 and J is TRBJ2-2; 8 bases match TRBD1. CDR1 is LNHDA, CDR2 SQIVND, per germline (reference sequence). J lost 6 bases, V lost 10 bases, and 13 bases had no gene match. CDR3 length: 15 amino acids.

CDR3 coding DNA: TGTGCCAGCAGTGATGGGGGGTTCGGCTACACCTTC. Its protein product is CASSDGGFGYTF. J is TRBJ1-2 and V is TRBV6-1; maybe TRBD1 (5 bases). V was pared by 3 bases and J by 8 bases, with 10 bases between. The germline V gene encodes CDR1 MNHNS and CDR2 SASEGT. The CDR3 spans 12 residues.

The rearrangement uses TRBV11-2 and TRBJ1-6; weak D call: TRBD1 (5 bases). CDR1 SGHAT and CDR2 FQNNGV come from the germline V gene. The CDR3 runs to 14 residues. Trimming took off 0 bases at V and 9 bases at J, with 9 bases between the two ends. The CDR3 nucleotides read TGTGCCAGCAGCTTAGAGCAGGGTAGTTCACCCCTCCACTTT. Translating gives CASSLEQGSSPLHF.

This clone was seen once. V gene TRBV29-1 combines with J gene TRBJ1-1; no reliable D call. The CDR3 spans 12 residues. CDR1 and CDR2 from the germline V gene are SQVTM and ANQGSEA. Trimming shortened V by 1 base and J by 4 bases, and 7 bases separated the two germline ends. The chain's CDR3 is CSVEGDFTEAFF. In DNA form, the CDR3 reads TGCAGCGTTGAAGGCGACTTCACTGAAGCTTTCTTT.

The chain has TRBV24-1 and TRBJ2-1; TRBD2 might be the D (5 bases). Germline CDR1 and CDR2: KGHDR and SFDVKD. V lost 3 bases and J lost 8, with 13 bases in between. This CDR3 is 14 amino acids long. CDR3 region: CATSDTGGSDEQFF. The CDR3 DNA reads as TGTGCCACCAGTGATACGGGTGGGAGCGATGAGCAGTTCTTC.

The CDR3 region has the DNA TGTGCCAGCAGGTTGACAGCCACTAATTCACCCCTCCACTTT. It translates to CASRLTATNSPLHF. V and J are TRBV27 and TRBJ1-6, with D perhaps TRBD1 (5 bases). V gave up 6 bases and J gave up 6 bases, with 12 bases separating them. The CDR3 extends over 14 amino acids. Looked up from germline, CDR1 is MNHEY and CDR2 is SMNVEV (reference sequence).